The TCR beta chain under discussion was sequenced for a study of CD8+ T cells in alopecia areata. Turning to the study itself: Those patients who were treated received oral tofacitinib, which was given at 5 to 10 mg twice daily for moderate-to-severe alopecia areata.

Study findings and constraints: TCRs were shared less clearly across patients than in mice, possibly for HLA-related reasons.

This clone has just one count. Its specificity is unknown. Treatment described: oral pan-JAK inhibitor, 5-10 mg twice daily. From alopecia areata patients, lesional scalp punch biopsies and peripheral blood were collected. RNA, once extracted, was reverse transcribed into cDNA for use as the sequencing template. Measured with immunoSEQ multiplex PCR; TCRdb has only the in-frame clones, and not every one. The profile shows 170,000 or so clones, less than 70% of them singletons. Germline V gene lookup returns CDR1 GTSNPN and CDR2 SVGIG (reference sequence). The length of the CDR3 is 12 residues. The V end was cut by 0 bases, the J end by 8 bases, with 10 bases between.

This rearrangement joins TRBV30 to TRBJ1-1; possibly TRBD1 for D (5 bases). This receptor was identified in a human donor with alopecia areata. The sample was CD8+ T cells sorted from blood, taken at week 24, from a patient treated with tofacitinib. This CDR3 reads CAWSVRTGEAFF. In nucleotides, the CDR3 is TGTGCCTGGAGTGTACGAACAGGAGAAGCTTTCTTT.